This T cell receptor beta chain originates from a study of cytomegalovirus exposure and HLA in healthy donors (dated by TCRdb to about 2017). About the investigation overall: An earlier analysis of 550 to 700 of the donors reported more than 250 Gb of sequence data and 117 million unique TCR beta sequences from 150 million to 200 million T cells. Around 300 gigabases of sequencing data and around 87 million unique TCR sequences were included in an early release covering around 600 HLA-typed donors. The genetic ancestry cluster associated with self-reported Caucasian donors included 65% to 90% of the 398 genotyped donors. The study aimed to test whether cataloging public T cell receptors could reveal signatures of past pathogen exposure. The study used immunosequencing to profile the T cell repertoires of 670 or so subjects and linked those repertoires to cytomegalovirus serostatus. Along with the roughly 700-subject first cohort, a separate validation cohort of approximately 110 different subjects was used. High-throughput TCR immunosequencing, statistical association of individual TCRs with disease status, and machine learning were combined to predict cytomegalovirus infection status. A later analysis re-analyzed previously published TCR beta repertoires from roughly 690 donors and added high-resolution HLA genotyping to study TCR occurrence patterns. In the later analysis, no new phenotypic data were used to find candidate immune exposures; instead, reliance was placed on TCR beta sequences and their occurrence across donors. In an earlier analysis of 587 of the donors, high-throughput TCR beta sequencing was used to judge whether each TCR beta V gene segment behaved as functional or pseudogenic. Donor age, sex, ethnicity and CMV serostatus were compiled together with the repertoire data. A later genetic analysis used genome-wide SNP genotypes for about 60% of the roughly 700 donors, treating that subset as a discovery cohort. Every discovery cohort repertoire had been produced on one sequencing platform. Both class I and class II loci were covered by HLA typing, at four-digit resolution. Typing coverage differed by locus: A, B, C, DRB1 and DQB1 were typed in roughly 629-640 donors, DQA1 in about 560, DPA1 in approximately 600, and DPB1 in just under 480. Four to six DR-DQ haplotypes were handled as single units for association and clustering, since linkage in the cohort was strong. Across about 380 genotyped donors of the cohort, an average of approximately 200,000 unique TCR beta nucleotide sequences per donor were sequenced, and approximately 19% of those sequences were non-productive.

In total, around 600 healthy bone marrow donors made up the cohort. All cohort members were sampled while nominally healthy, although unrecorded immune exposures were likely present. The donor was CMV seropositive and belonged to the group of more than 250 seropositive cohort members. Every donor gave a peripheral blood sample, and the peripheral blood mononuclear cells from that sample were used for TCR beta sequencing. The Qiagen DNeasy Blood Extraction Kit was used to extract genomic DNA from the blood cell samples. A note on this clone: Its antigen specificity is not known. The input lacks base qualities; no much larger clone sits a single base away.

Library preparation was by the immunoSEQ multiplex PCR assay. The multiplex PCR relied on a mix of 60 forward primers for TCR Vbeta segments and 13 reverse primers for TCR Jbeta segments. The CDR3 region of rearranged TCR beta genes was amplified from genomic DNA with a multiplex PCR assay. The amplified TCR beta libraries were sequenced on the Illumina HiSeq System as 87-base-pair reads. Turning to the authors' computational methods: A later analysis tallied about 77 million unique TCR beta chains across the 610 or so repertoires, and roughly 11 million of those chains were shared by two or more donors. Raw reads were error-corrected and collapsed into unique sequences by a nearest-neighbor algorithm in which closely related sequences were merged to remove PCR and sequencing errors. CDR3 sequences were aligned to IMGT reference sequences to assign V, D and J gene segments. Each retained sequence needed at least a six-nucleotide match to both a V gene segment and a J gene segment. Rearrangements were called productive when the CDR3 lacked stop codons and stayed in frame with V and J; all others were non-productive. CDR3 was defined by IMGT convention, running from the second conserved V-encoded cysteine to the conserved J-encoded phenylalanine. In an earlier analysis of some 550 of the donors, sequences lacking an unambiguous match to a single V gene segment were excluded. An earlier analysis of 550 to 650 of the donors classified V segments as functional when productive rearrangements were above 56.7% and as segregating when the standard deviation between donors was above 5%. A statistical classification framework was built to diagnose cytomegalovirus status from the catalog of TCR beta chain sequences. In a later analysis, V and J genes were assigned by comparing TCR nucleotide sequences against IMGT/GENE-DB human TR gene sequences. In a later analysis, CDR3 sequences and most-parsimonious VDJ recombination scenarios were assigned using the TCRdist pipeline. In a later analysis, every TCR beta chain was defined by the combination of its CDR3 amino acid sequence and its V-gene family, and reads without a unique V-gene family were dropped. In a later analysis, 450 to 600 highly shared, low-generation-probability nucleotide sequences were removed to address suspected cross-contamination and a sequencing artifact. In a later analysis, a clonal expansion index was calculated for each public chain from normalized within-repertoire ranks of inferred template counts. In a later analysis, generation probabilities were computed using a VDJ recombination model fitted to out-of-frame rearrangements, and the results were checked against IGoR. In a later analysis, TCR-TCR, TCR-HLA and TCR-CMV co-occurrence was scored with hypergeometric tests, and a repertoire-size bias correction was applied to TCR pairs. False discovery rates were estimated in a later analysis by permuting HLA or CMV assignments 20 times. A later analysis grouped co-occurring TCRs with DBSCAN, adding TCRdist sequence similarity when clustering within HLA-allele-positive subsets. For co-occurrence clustering, repertoires with fewer than 30,000 or more than 120,000 public chains were excluded, along with about five repertoires with anomalous nucleotide sharing. TCRdb mirrors the immuneACCESS table, restricted to in-frame sequences. Some clones are absent from its copies; in checked studies, under half trace to an unresolved V gene, and the reason for the others is unknown. V and J calls and clone size come straight from that table; D and trimming were deduced from the DNA. Counted in this sample were about 190,000 clones; over 75% of them appeared once. The ten largest clones represent 10% to 13% of the sample.

Results and caveats for the whole study, not just this receptor: In a later analysis, HLA-associated TCR beta chains were found to be more clonally expanded and to have lower generation probabilities than equally common non-associated chains. V-gene and J-gene trimming of TCR beta chains was associated with a missense DCLRE1C variant in a later genetic analysis, and the association was replicated in an independent cohort. Several of the top co-occurrence clusters appeared to be linked to parvovirus B19, influenza, CMV and Epstein-Barr virus, according to a later analysis. Assigning TCR associations to individual alleles was difficult when HLA alleles, especially DR and DQ, strongly co-occurred. For the cohort, immune exposure information was limited to CMV serostatus. A further reported finding was that TCR beta sequences accurately predicted the HLA-A and HLA-B alleles for most subjects in the first cohort. In a later genetic analysis, fewer N-insertions in productive TCRs were reported among donors in an Asian-associated ancestry cluster than the roughly 710-donor mean. In a later analysis, the rate of TCR association differed among HLA loci, with DRB1 alleles having the most associated TCRs and HLA-C alleles having the fewest. At a false discovery rate of 0.05, a later analysis linked some 18,000 TCR beta sequences to specific HLA alleles. An earlier analysis of approximately 590 of the donors showed that most TCR beta V segments appeared in productive rearrangements either about 90% or about 30% of the time, which broadly matched IMGT annotations. In both the original and validation cohorts, the classifier was reported to diagnose cytomegalovirus status with high specificity and sensitivity. Because counts were too low, some 17 rarely observed V segments, including chromosome 9 orphons, were left out of the earlier analysis of some 640 of the donors. A total of around 150 TCR beta chains were listed by the study as associated with cytomegalovirus. Roughly uniform sequencing depth across donors was assumed in presence/absence analyses, although this assumption may not hold. A cluster of highly shared sequence variants was judged likely to be a technical artifact of the sequencing pipeline. Only TCR beta chains were sequenced in this cohort, and the absence of alpha or paired-chain data limited detectable features. Linkage disequilibrium might explain the correlated functional status among segregating V segments, but an unknown experimental factor could not be excluded. The authors suggested that the approach could potentially be extended to other disease states and immunological phenotypes. HLA typing was unavailable for some donors at each locus, so association tests used only the typed subset. A later analysis found that most CMV-associated TCR beta chains appeared HLA-restricted, with HLA associations seemingly driven largely by CMV exposure. In vitro tests confirmed that a few of the cytomegalovirus-associated TCR beta chains recognize cytomegalovirus antigens. Most TCR sequences were seen in very few donors, while some public TCRs were found in many individuals.

This clonotype was obtained from a woman aged 45-60 years in good health and CMV-seropositive. The sequencing sample was made of PBMCs.

The CDR3 sequence is CASSINTGSPGELFF. The DNA sequence follows: TGTGCCAGTAGTATTAATACGGGTTCCCCCGGGGAGCTGTTTTTT. Recombination joined TRBV19 with TRBJ2-2; there is no confident call for the D gene. The CDR3 holds 15 amino acids from the cysteine to the phenylalanine. The CDR3 DNA has 45 bases and is translated from base 1. V loses 3 bases of germline sequence and J loses 6 bases, and the interval between the two ends is 14 bases. The germline V gene (reference sequence) gives CDR1 as LNHDA and CDR2 as SQIVND.